These 6 T cell receptor beta chains were all obtained from the same sample, sequenced in a study of blood T cell repertoires in COVID-19. Some clones are missing from TCRdb's copy, which holds only in-frame ones; the method was immunoSEQ multiplex PCR. The sample lists over 200,000 clones, about 90% seen once, with roughly 1.2% in the top ten. The source material was PBMCs or T cells enriched from blood (not recorded which). These receptors came from a human donor in a cohort exposed to, infected with or recovered from COVID-19 (not recorded which). The donor label of this sample is uncertain.

The chain is built from TRBV4-1 and TRBJ2-7; tentatively, D is TRBD2 (6 bases). The CDR3 has 14 residues. Trimming took off 2 bases at V and 3 bases at J, with 11 bases between the two ends. Looked up from germline, CDR1 is MGHRA and CDR2 is YSYEKL. CDR3 protein: CASSQNSGVYEQYF. The CDR3 DNA sequence: TGCGCCAGCAGCCAAAATAGCGGAGTCTACGAGCAGTACTTC.

J is TRBJ1-1 and V is TRBV3-1 (or the pseudogene TRBV3-2), with D perhaps TRBD1 (6 bases). The CDR3 runs to 14 residues. Germline CDR1 is LGHDT and CDR2 is YNNKEL (reference sequence). The ends were cut back, 1 base at V and 8 bases at J, with 14 bases in the middle. The DNA for the CDR3 is TGTGCCAGCAGCCAAGTTGGGGCAACAGGGGAAGCTTTCTTT. It translates to CASSQVGATGEAFF.

The chain has TRBV7-9 and TRBJ2-1, with a tentative D call TRBD1 (6 bases). This CDR3 region has 15 residues. CDR1 SEHNR and CDR2 FQNEAQ come from the germline V gene (reference sequence). V was clipped by 2 bases and J by 2 bases, with 10 bases between them. CDR3: CASSLQGSPYNEQFF. CDR3 in DNA: TGTGCCAGCAGCTTACAGGGGAGCCCCTACAATGAGCAGTTCTTC.

V usage is TRBV7-2 and J usage is TRBJ2-7; TRBD2 matches at 7 bases. Germline V gene data show CDR1 as SGHTA and CDR2 as FQGNSA. This CDR3 contains 15 residues. Trimming cost V 3 bases and J 0 bases; bases outside gene matches: 5. The CDR3 here is CASSLGGSASYEQYF. DNA of the CDR3: TGTGCCAGCAGCTTGGGGGGGTCTGCCTCCTACGAGCAGTACTTC.

The rearrangement uses TRBV5-1 and TRBJ2-6; D perhaps matches TRBD1 (6 bases). The CDR3 has 15 residues. Trimming cost V 3 bases and J 7 bases, with 14 bases left between them. Germline lookup yields CDR1 SGHRS and CDR2 YFSETQ. CDR3 residues: CASSSRGPPANVLTF. The DNA of the CDR3 is TGCGCCAGCAGCTCCAGGGGTCCCCCAGCCAACGTCCTGACTTTC.

J is TRBJ1-3 and V is TRBV7-2; 7 nucleotides line up with TRBD1. This CDR3 has 14 amino acids. The V gene end was trimmed by 5 bases and the J gene end by 4 bases; junction bases not matched to a gene: 5. The germline gives CDR1 SGHTA, CDR2 FQGNSA. CDR3 region: CASSLGTEGNTIYF. CDR3 sequence (DNA): TGTGCCAGCAGCCTGGGGACAGAAGGAAACACCATATATTTT.